This is a list of T cell receptor beta chains from one sample in a study of cytomegalovirus exposure and HLA in healthy donors. Measured with immunoSEQ multiplex PCR; TCRdb has only the in-frame clones, and not every one. The repertoire holds about 180,000 clones, with 85% as singletons. Input material: PBMCs. The receptors shown here come from a man between 18 and 29 years old in good health and CMV-seropositive. The CDR3 runs from the conserved cysteine through the conserved F or W. D genes are given only for firm matches. Clone size, where shown, is once, few, many, or a class for clones that have expanded.

j_call clone_size v_call d_call cdr3_aa cdr3_nt
TRBJ2-2 - TRBV7-9 TRBD1 CASNRDRGAGELFF TGTGCCAGCAACCGGGACAGGGGAGCGGGGGAGCTGTTTTTT
TRBJ2-7 - TRBV7-9 TRBD1 CASSSRDRVVNEQYF TGTGCCAGCAGCTCGCGGGACAGGGTTGTAAACGAGCAGTACTTC
TRBJ2-1 - TRBV28 - CAIRLPNNEQFF TGTGCCATACGACTGCCTAACAATGAGCAGTTCTTC
TRBJ2-7 - TRBV6-6 TRBD2 CASKPGLGSGYEQYF TGTGCCAGCAAACCGGGACTAGGATCAGGCTACGAGCAGTACTTC
TRBJ1-2 - TRBV7-9 - CASSLAPTVANYGYTF TGTGCCAGCAGCTTAGCCCCAACAGTAGCTAACTATGGCTACACCTTC
TRBJ1-6 - TRBV7-9 - CASSAHVTSVGNSPLHF TGTGCCAGCAGCGCCCATGTCACAAGTGTCGGGAATTCACCCCTCCACTTT
TRBJ2-5 - TRBV2 TRBD2 CASSVRGGGLQETQYF TGTGCCAGCAGTGTTAGAGGCGGGGGACTCCAAGAGACCCAGTACTTC
TRBJ1-3 - TRBV30 - CAWSAGRAGNTIYF TGTGCCTGGAGTGCGGGCAGGGCTGGAAACACCATATATTTT
TRBJ2-7 - TRBV11-2 TRBD1 CASSPGTGNFYEQYF TGTGCCAGCAGCCCTGGGACAGGGAATTTCTACGAGCAGTACTTC
TRBJ2-3 - TRBV27 TRBD2 CASSLISRGGATDTQYF TGTGCCAGCAGTTTAATAAGTCGGGGGGGAGCGACAGATACGCAGTATTTT
TRBJ2-7 - TRBV7-2 TRBD1 CASSLVGQDSYEQYF TGTGCCAGCAGCTTAGTGGGACAGGATTCCTACGAGCAGTACTTC
TRBJ2-7 few TRBV28 TRBD1 CASSPGQVYEQYF TGTGCCAGCAGTCCTGGACAGGTCTACGAGCAGTACTTC
TRBJ1-1 - TRBV27 TRBD1 CASSWDSNTEAFF TGTGCCAGCAGTTGGGACAGTAACACTGAAGCTTTCTTT
TRBJ1-2 once TRBV4-2 TRBD1 CASSDKQGARGYTF TGTGCCAGCAGTGATAAACAGGGGGCTCGGGGCTACACCTTC
TRBJ2-7 - TRBV5-1 - CASSLEGQGYEQYF TGCGCCAGCAGCTTGGAGGGACAAGGCTACGAGCAGTACTTC
TRBJ1-6 few TRBV6-5 TRBD1 CASSTGGSPLHF TGTGCCAGCAGTACAGGGGGTTCACCCCTCCACTTT
TRBJ2-3 - TRBV6-5 TRBD1 CASSPGQGGYSTQYF TGTGCCAGCAGTCCTGGACAGGGGGGGTATAGTACGCAGTATTTT
TRBJ1-1 - TRBV6-5 - CASSYSATNTEAFF TGTGCCAGCAGTTACTCGGCCACGAACACTGAAGCTTTCTTT
TRBJ1-4 - TRBV5-6 - CASSVRGTHEKLFF TGTGCCAGCAGCGTCCGGGGGACCCATGAAAAACTGTTTTTT